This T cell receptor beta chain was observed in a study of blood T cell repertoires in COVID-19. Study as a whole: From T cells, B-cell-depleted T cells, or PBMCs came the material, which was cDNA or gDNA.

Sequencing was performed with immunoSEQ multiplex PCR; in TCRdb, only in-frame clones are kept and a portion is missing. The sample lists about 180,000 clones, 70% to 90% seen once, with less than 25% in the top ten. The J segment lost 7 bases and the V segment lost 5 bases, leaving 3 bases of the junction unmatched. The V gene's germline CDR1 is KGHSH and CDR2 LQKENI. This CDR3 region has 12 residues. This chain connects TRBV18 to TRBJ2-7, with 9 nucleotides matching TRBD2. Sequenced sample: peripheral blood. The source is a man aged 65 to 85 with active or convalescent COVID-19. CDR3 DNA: TGTGCCAGCTCAGAGAGCGGGGGGGAGCAGTACTTC. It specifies CASSESGGEQYF.